Below, 14 T cell receptor beta chains from the same sample are listed, as sequenced in a study of shared clonotypes between healthy human individuals. Produced via immunoSEQ multiplex PCR; TCRdb's table is partial and in-frame only. The sample records about 490,000 clones, around 80% being singletons. Source material: PBMCs. These TCRs come from a woman aged 40 to 50 in good health. Some clones in this sample may be carry-over from other donors' samples.

The J gene is TRBJ2-1, the V gene TRBV5-1, with TRBD2 matching over 10 bases. Germline CDR1 SGHRS, CDR2 YFSETQ. The CDR3 extends over 15 amino acids. V shed 5 bases and J 3 bases; nucleotides not matched to a gene: 5. CDR3 sequence: CASRSVAGGYNEQFF. Here the CDR3 DNA reads TGCGCCAGCAGATCTGTAGCGGGAGGCTACAATGAGCAGTTCTTC. The entire variable domain, with the rest obtained from reference TRBV5-1 and TRBJ2-1, is as follows: KAGVTQTPRYLIKTRGQQVTLSCSPISGHRSVSWYQQTPGQGLQFLFEYFSETQRNKGNFPGRFSGRQFSNSRSEMNVSTLELGDSALYLCASRSVAGGYNEQFFGPGTRLTVL.

This clone has at least ten counts. The chain links TRBV18 to TRBJ1-1; the D is unclear. There are 13 residues in the CDR3. The V end was cut by 1 base, the J end by 8 bases, with 11 bases between. CDR1 KGHSH and CDR2 LQKENI come from the germline V gene. Here the CDR3 reads CASSPRTGWEAFF. CDR3 bases: TGTGCCAGCTCACCACGGACTGGGTGGGAAGCTTTCTTT.

V and J are TRBV7-2 and TRBJ1-1, with no clear D. V was cut by 1 base and J by 1 base, with 7 bases left in between. The CDR3 runs to 14 residues. CDR1 SGHTA and CDR2 FQGNSA come from the germline V gene. The CDR3 loop is CASSLGWGNTEAFF. The CDR3 bases are TGTGCCAGCAGCTTAGGGTGGGGGAACACTGAAGCTTTCTTT.

The V call is TRBV15, the J call TRBJ2-1; possibly TRBD1 for D (6 bases). Germline CDR1 and CDR2: LNHNV and YYDKDF (reference sequence). The V end lost 1 base, the J end lost 0 bases, and 7 bases lay between the germline ends. The CDR3 extends over 15 amino acids. The chain's CDR3 is CATSRGGRSYNEQFF. As DNA, the CDR3 is TGTGCCACCAGCAGAGGGGGGCGCTCCTACAATGAGCAGTTCTTC.

This clone was counted a single time. This chain joins TRBV27 and TRBJ1-2, with 9 bases matching TRBD1. CDR3 size: 14 residues. Germline V gene sequence: CDR1 MNHEY, CDR2 SMNVEV (reference sequence). V lost 3 bases and J lost 5; bases outside the gene matches: 4. Written as DNA, the CDR3 is TGTGCCAGCAGTTTCTCCGGGACAGGGTATGGCTACACCTTC. Translating gives CASSFSGTGYGYTF.

This clone was counted once. The J gene is TRBJ2-2, the V gene TRBV6-1; 12 nucleotides agree with TRBD2. The CDR3 sequence is 17 residues long. CDR1 and CDR2 from the germline V gene are MNHNS and SASEGT. Trimming took 3 bases from V and 6 from J; bases not matched to a gene: 8. DNA for the CDR3: TGTGCCAGCAGTGATTGGATTCTAGCGGGAGGGGCCGGGGAGCTGTTTTTT. Translation gives CASSDWILAGGAGELFF.

V gene TRBV5-1 combines with J gene TRBJ2-6, with 7 bases matching TRBD1. Germline CDR1 is SGHRS and CDR2 is YFSETQ. This CDR3 spans 18 amino acids. Unmatched junction bases numbered 10, after V lost 4 bases and J lost 0 bases. The CDR3 is CASSQTGRMLSGANVLTF. CDR3 nucleotide sequence: TGCGCCAGCAGCCAGACAGGGCGTATGCTCTCTGGGGCCAACGTCCTGACTTTC.

CDR3 bases: TGTGCCAGTAGTATCCCAGGAGGGCGGAACACTGAAGCTTTCTTT. This codes for CASSIPGGRNTEAFF. V is TRBV19 and J is TRBJ1-1, with D unclear. This CDR3 is 15 amino acids long. The germline V gene has CDR1 LNHDA and CDR2 SQIVND (reference sequence). The V gene lost 3 bases and the J gene lost 1 base, with 12 bases spanning the gap.

Remarks on this clone: Other nucleotide sequences in the sample specify the same CDR3. The rearrangement joins TRBV5-4 to TRBJ2-1; D uncertain. This CDR3 region has 14 residues. CDR1 and CDR2 (germline): SGHNT, YYREEE (reference sequence). The V end lost 0 bases, the J end lost 6 bases, and 10 bases lay between the germline ends. CDR3 nucleotide sequence: TGTGCCAGCAGCTTGGATCTCGCAGCCAATGAGCAGTTCTTC. The encoded protein is CASSLDLAANEQFF. Filled out from reference TRBV5-4 and TRBJ2-1, the complete variable domain reads ETGVTQSPTHLIKTRGQQVTLRCSSQSGHNTVSWYQQALGQGPQFIFQYYREEENGRGNFPPRFSGLQFPNYSSELNVNALELDDSALYLCASSLDLAANEQFFGPGTRLTVL.

The chain joins TRBV30 to TRBJ1-2; unclear D gene. Trimming stripped 4 bases from V and 0 bases from J, with 9 bases between. CDR3 length: 13 amino acids. Looked up from germline, CDR1 is GTSNPN and CDR2 is SVGIG (reference sequence). The CDR3 bases are TGTGCCTGGAAAATTCTCGCTAACTATGGCTACACCTTC. It translates to CAWKILANYGYTF.

This clone was picked up a small number of times. This chain links TRBV7-6 with TRBJ1-5; no clear D gene. Between the trimmed V and J ends, which lost 1 base and 7 bases, there was a span of 5 bases. The CDR3 extends over 12 amino acids. Germline V gene data show CDR1 as SGHVS and CDR2 as FNYEAQ. The CDR3 is CASSLVGQPQHF. The CDR3 bases are TGTGCCAGCAGCTTAGTAGGGCAGCCCCAGCATTTT. The complete variable domain, with remaining parts taken from reference TRBV7-6 and TRBJ1-5, reads GAGVSQSPRYKVTKRGQDVALRCDPISGHVSLYWYRQALGQGPEFLTYFNYEAQQDKSGLPNDRFSAERPEGSISTLTIQRTEQRDSAMYRCASSLVGQPQHFGDGTRLSIL.

The rearrangement joins TRBV5-1 to TRBJ2-7, with 8 bases aligning to TRBD2. The ends lost 1 base at V and 6 bases at J; junction bases unmatched: 3. The CDR3 spans 13 residues. Germline V gene data show CDR1 as SGHRS and CDR2 as YFSETQ. The CDR3 bases are TGCGCCAGCAGCTTGCTTAGCGGGATCGAGCAGTACTTC. Protein sequence: CASSLLSGIEQYF.

This clone was counted between two and nine times. The genes are TRBV11-2 and TRBJ1-5, with a possible D match to TRBD1 (6 bases). Germline V CDR1 and CDR2: SGHAT, FQNNGV. V lost 2 bases, J lost 7 bases, and 9 bases lay in between. The CDR3 runs 13 residues. The CDR3 coding sequence is TGTGCCAGCAGCTTATCAGGGGCCCAGCCCCAGCATTTT. It translates to CASSLSGAQPQHF. The variable domain in full, completed from reference TRBV11-2 and TRBJ1-5, reads EAGVAQSPRYKIIEKRQSVAFWCNPISGHATLYWYQQILGQGPKLLIQFQNNGVVDDSQLPKDRFSAERLKGVDSTLKIQPAKLEDSAVYLCASSLSGAQPQHFGDGTRLSIL.

The chain couples TRBV5-5 to TRBJ2-5, with D perhaps TRBD1 (6 bases). V lost 2 bases and J lost 3, with 8 bases in between. There are 13 residues in the CDR3. Germline loops: CDR1 SGHKS, CDR2 YYEKEE (reference sequence). CDR3 DNA sequence: TGTGCCAGCAGCTTACAGGGTGAAGAGACCCAGTACTTC. It codes for CASSLQGEETQYF.